A single sample gave rise to the 21 T cell receptor beta chains below, sequenced in a study of graft-versus-host responses after intestinal transplantation. Profiled with immunoSEQ multiplex PCR; TCRdb holds only in-frame clones, not every one. This table holds over 55,000 clones, roughly 88% found once. The antigens for these receptors are not known. The sequencing used unstimulated CD8+ T cells sorted from spleen or lymph node cells, collected before intestinal transplant. These receptors originate from a human donor who received an intestinal transplant.

Written as DNA, the CDR3 is TGTGCCAGCAGCTTAGGGGGAGAGGGCCAGTACGAGCAGTACTTC. As protein: CASSLGGEGQYEQYF. The J gene is TRBJ2-7, the V gene TRBV13, with D possibly TRBD2 on 5 matching bases. Germline V CDR1 and CDR2: PRHDT, FYEKMQ (reference sequence). The CDR3 is 15 amino acids. The ends were cut back, 0 bases at V and 4 bases at J, with 13 bases in the middle.

The chain employs TRBV27 and TRBJ1-2; TRBD1 matches 9 bases. In germline, CDR1 is MNHEY, CDR2 SMNVEV (reference sequence). The CDR3 sequence is 14 residues long. Losses at the gene ends were 5 bases for V and 6 bases for J; bases not matched to a gene: 7. CDR3 sequence: CASSRLRTGDGYTF. DNA for the CDR3: TGTGCCAGCAGTCGCCTTCGGACAGGGGATGGCTACACCTTC.

The chain links TRBV29-1 to TRBJ2-7, with a weak D call TRBD1 (6 bases). The CDR3 contains 13 residues. From germline, CDR1 is SQVTM and CDR2 ANQGSEA. The V end was cut by 7 bases, the J end by 3 bases, with 16 bases between. CDR3 coding DNA: TGCAGCGGGGCAATAGGGACAAACTACGAGCAGTACTTC. It specifies CSGAIGTNYEQYF.

The V gene is TRBV19, the J gene TRBJ2-1, with 10 bases fitting TRBD1. This CDR3 comprises 16 residues. Trimming cost V 5 bases and J 1 base; bases outside gene matches: 5. From germline, CDR1 is LNHDA and CDR2 SQIVND (reference sequence). The CDR3 bases are TGTGCCAGTAGTCCCGGGACAGGGGCGTCCTACAATGAGCAGTTCTTC. Translating it yields CASSPGTGASYNEQFF.

This rearrangement joins TRBV19 to TRBJ2-1, with 7 bases aligning to TRBD2. Per the germline V gene, CDR1 is LNHDA and CDR2 is SQIVND (reference sequence). The CDR3 is 13 residues long. J was trimmed by 15 bases and V by 0 bases; bases with no gene match: 8. This CDR3 reads CASSIDRSGVSFF. In DNA form, the CDR3 reads TGTGCCAGTAGTATAGATCGGAGCGGGGTTTCGTTCTTC.

CDR3 in amino acids: CASSEGPGGRGFYEQYF. The CDR3 coding sequence is TGTGCCAGCAGCGAGGGTCCGGGAGGGCGCGGCTTCTACGAGCAGTACTTC. This sequence joins TRBV9 and TRBJ2-7; 8 bases are a match to TRBD2. Germline values: CDR1 SGDLS, CDR2 YYNGEE. This CDR3 is built from 17 residues. Trimming removed 3 bases from V and 3 bases from J; junction bases left unmatched: 14.

The V call is TRBV25-1, the J call TRBJ1-6; D not resolved. With 6 bases removed from V and 14 bases from J, the gap between germline ends came to 14 bases. Germline CDR1 and CDR2: MGHDK and SYGVNS. This CDR3 spans 12 amino acids. Here the CDR3 reads CASSEGNWALHF. The CDR3 DNA reads TGTGCCAGCAGCGAGGGTAATTGGGCCCTCCACTTT. The whole variable domain, remainder taken from reference TRBV25-1 and TRBJ1-6, is EADIYQTPRYLVIGTGKKITLECSQTMGHDKMYWYQQDPGMELHLIHYSYGVNSTEKGDLSSESTVSRIRTEHFPLTLESARPSHTSQYLCASSEGNWALHFGNGTRLTVT.

CDR3 nucleotides: TGTGCCAGCAGTGCCTGGGCCGGCCCAACTGGAAACACCATATATTTT. This encodes CASSAWAGPTGNTIYF. This chain joins TRBV6-1 and TRBJ1-3; D unresolved. Germline assignment: CDR1 MNHNS and CDR2 SASEGT. The V end was cut by 4 bases, the J end by 2 bases, with 15 bases between. This CDR3 spans 16 amino acids.

The chain combines TRBV27 with TRBJ2-7; 9 nucleotides line up with TRBD1. The CDR3 is 14 amino acids. V lost 3 bases to trimming and J lost 2 bases; unmatched junction nucleotides: 2. In germline, CDR1 is MNHEY, CDR2 SMNVEV (reference sequence). The CDR3 bases are TGTGCCAGCAGTTTCCGGGACAGGGCCTACGAGCAGTACTTC. Amino acid sequence: CASSFRDRAYEQYF.

The V gene is TRBV7-9, the J gene TRBJ1-1; TRBD1 aligns across 7 bases. The germline V gene encodes CDR1 SEHNR and CDR2 FQNEAQ (reference sequence). Unmatched junction bases numbered 13, after V lost 4 bases and J lost 8 bases. CDR3 size: 15 residues. The CDR3 DNA reads TGTGCCAGCAGCTCCCGGACAGGTGCCTTGGGGGAAGCTTTCTTT. Translation: CASSSRTGALGEAFF.

The V and J genes are TRBV9 and TRBJ2-3; D is perhaps TRBD1 (5 bases). Germline-derived CDR1 and CDR2 are SGDLS and YYNGEE. The V end was cut by 0 bases, the J end by 3 bases, with 5 bases between. This CDR3 spans 13 amino acids. This chain's CDR3 is CASSVGTTDTQYF. In DNA form, the CDR3 reads TGTGCCAGCAGCGTAGGGACAACAGATACGCAGTATTTT. The full variable domain, completed using reference TRBV9 and TRBJ2-3, is DSGVTQTPKHLITATGQRVTLRCSPRSGDLSVYWYQQSLDQGLQFLIQYYNGEERAKGNILERFSAQQFPDLHSELNLSSLELGDSALYFCASSVGTTDTQYFGPGTRLTVL.

This clone appeared a few times. This chain joins TRBV7-2 and TRBJ2-3, with a possible D match to TRBD2 (6 bases). CDR3 length equals 14 residues. Germline CDR1 and CDR2: SGHTA and FQGNSA. V was trimmed by 6 bases and J by 4 bases, leaving 14 bases between them. Here the CDR3 reads CASSQRVFADTQYF. DNA for the CDR3: TGTGCCAGCAGTCAGCGGGTTTTCGCAGATACGCAGTATTTT. Drawing the rest from reference TRBV7-2 and TRBJ2-3, the complete variable domain is GAGVSQSPSNKVTEKGKDVELRCDPISGHTALYWYRQSLGQGLEFLIYFQGNSAPDKSGLPSDRFSAERTGGSVSTLTIQRTQQEDSAVYLCASSQRVFADTQYFGPGTRLTVL.

In this sample, this clone turned up a few times. V and J are TRBV6-5 and TRBJ2-7; 8 bases fit TRBD2. CDR3 length: 14 residues. Germline V lookup: CDR1 MNHEY, CDR2 SVGAGI. V shed 10 bases, J shed 1 base, and the junction held 9 bases outside the gene matches. The CDR3 DNA reads TGTGCCACGGAGGGGCGGGGGGAATCCTACGAGCAGTACTTC. It specifies CATEGRGESYEQYF.

This chain uses TRBV12-5 with TRBJ2-6, with 7 positions matching TRBD2. The V gene end was trimmed by 6 bases and the J gene end by 2 bases; junction bases not matched to a gene: 10. Germline V gene lookup returns CDR1 LGHNT and CDR2 FRNRAP. The CDR3 spans 17 residues. This CDR3 reads CASGPPLAGAGANVLTF. In DNA, the CDR3 is TGTGCTAGTGGACCCCCCCTCGCGGGGGCTGGGGCCAACGTCCTGACTTTC.

This chain links TRBV2 with TRBJ1-3; 7 bases line up with TRBD1. Trimming removed 7 bases from V and 7 bases from J; junction bases left unmatched: 4. Germline V lookup: CDR1 SNHLY, CDR2 FYNNEI. The CDR3 contains 12 residues. The CDR3 DNA is TGTGCCAGCAATAAACAGGGGAACACCATATATTTT. Protein sequence: CASNKQGNTIYF.

The genes are TRBV6-5 and TRBJ2-7, with a tentative D call TRBD2 (5 bases). CDR3 length: 16 amino acids. Trimming shortened V by 0 bases and J by 3 bases, and 15 bases separated the two germline ends. The germline CDR1 and CDR2 sequences are MNHEY and SVGAGI. The CDR3 DNA sequence: TGTGCCAGCAGTTACTCCAAACATAAACTAGACTACGAGCAGTACTTC. This encodes CASSYSKHKLDYEQYF.

The chain has TRBV7-9 and TRBJ1-1; weak D call: TRBD1 (6 bases). Trimming pared 1 base from V and 3 bases from J, leaving 12 bases between. The CDR3 totals 15 residues. Germline lookup yields CDR1 SEHNR and CDR2 FQNEAQ (reference sequence). CDR3 coding DNA: TGTGCCAGCAGCTTAGGGAGAGGGGGGGACACTGAAGCTTTCTTT. It specifies CASSLGRGGDTEAFF.

The J gene is TRBJ1-3, the V gene TRBV7-3; TRBD1 aligns across 7 bases. This CDR3 contains 14 residues. Unmatched junction bases numbered 4, after V lost 5 bases and J lost 3 bases. Germline V CDR1 and CDR2: SGHTA, FQGTGA. CDR3 sequence reads: CASSQGVGGNTIYF. The CDR3 nucleotides are TGTGCCAGCAGCCAGGGGGTTGGTGGAAACACCATATATTTT.

V and J are TRBV12-5 and TRBJ1-1; D might be TRBD1 (6 bases). Trimming took off 3 bases at V and 5 bases at J, with 10 bases between the two ends. Germline V gene data show CDR1 as LGHNT and CDR2 as FRNRAP. CDR3 size: 13 residues. CDR3 in DNA: TGTGCTAGTGGTTTTGAAGGGGGTACTGAAGCTTTCTTT. It specifies CASGFEGGTEAFF.

A single count supports this clone. The chain is built from TRBV7-9 and TRBJ1-2; 7 nucleotides line up with TRBD1. From germline, CDR1 is SEHNR and CDR2 FQNEAQ (reference sequence). V shed 1 base and J 3 bases; nucleotides not matched to a gene: 8. The CDR3 totals 16 residues. CDR3 in amino acids: CASSLGTGPRDYGYTF. In DNA form, the CDR3 reads TGTGCCAGCAGCTTAGGGACAGGCCCCAGGGACTATGGCTACACCTTC.

The chain couples TRBV27 to TRBJ1-2; 8 nucleotides align to TRBD1. The trim removed 5 bases at V and 3 bases at J, leaving 2 bases unmatched. The germline CDR1 and CDR2 sequences are MNHEY and SMNVEV (reference sequence). This CDR3 has 13 amino acids. CDR3 protein: CASSKTGDYGYTF. Here the CDR3 DNA reads TGTGCCAGCAGTAAGACAGGGGACTATGGCTACACCTTC.